This T cell receptor beta chain was captured by sequencing in a study of CD8+ T cells in alopecia areata. As for the study in general: Treated patients were given oral tofacitinib, which was dosed at 5 to 10 mg twice daily. Patients in the study were on tofacitinib for 6 to 18 months, then off it for 6 months. Study results and limitations: It was lesional scalp, especially alopecia totalis/universalis, that showed higher clonality than normal scalp.

Investigators isolated RNA and reverse transcribed it into cDNA to act as the sequencing template. Profiled with immunoSEQ multiplex PCR; TCRdb holds only in-frame clones, not every one. This table has some 200,000 clones, around 60% appearing once. As to treatment: oral pan-JAK inhibitor, 5-10 mg twice daily. With respect to this clone: Its antigen is not known.

J lost 7 bases, V lost 5 bases, and 13 bases had no gene match. This CDR3 contains 15 residues. Germline loops: CDR1 GTSNPN, CDR2 SVGIG (reference sequence). The clonotype was recovered from a human donor with alopecia areata. The sample here was CD4+ T cells sorted from blood, taken at week 4, from a patient treated with tofacitinib. The chain recombines TRBV30 with TRBJ2-4, with TRBD1 matching 8 bases. For the CDR3, the DNA is TGTGCCTGGGATAGGACAGGGAGGAGAGGGAACATTCAGTACTTC. Amino acids: CAWDRTGRRGNIQYF.